Included here is one T cell receptor beta chain sequence, with context. Its antigen is currently unknown. 60 Vbeta and 13 Jbeta primers were used in PCR. TCRdb keeps only in-frame clones here, not all; method: immunoSEQ multiplex PCR. The profile shows approximately 150,000 clones, approximately 80% of them singletons. The data derive from a study of cytomegalovirus exposure and HLA in healthy donors. Findings and caveats of the study: Across HLA loci, a later analysis found differing TCR association rates, with DRB1 most and HLA-C fewest.

The specimen was PBMCs. The sequence came from a woman younger than 30 in good health and CMV-seropositive.

In nucleotides, the CDR3 is TGTGCCAGCAGCCAAGTATCAGCTGGGCCTGGAAACACCATATATTTT. It translates to CASSQVSAGPGNTIYF. J is TRBJ1-3 and V is TRBV14; D gene ambiguous. CDR1 is SGHDN and CDR2 is FVKESK in the germline V gene. The V end lost 1 base, the J end lost 2 bases, and 12 bases lay between the germline ends. The CDR3 consists of 16 residues.